This TCR beta chain was found in a study of beta chain features in type 1 diabetes (dated by TCRdb to the late 2010s). About the full investigation: Patients and healthy donors did not differ in mean age, gender distribution, total cell number or subset yield. In the study, TCRB repertoires of sorted circulating CD4+ T cell subsets from recently diagnosed type 1 diabetes patients were compared with those of matched healthy donors. Regulatory and stem cell-like memory subsets were obtained from only 8 patients and roughly eight healthy donors, while naive and central memory subsets were obtained from all 30 or so donors. A total of around 100 million sorted cells were examined across all samples, and RNA yield correlated strongly with the number of cells per subset.

This clone was seen a few times. Its cognate antigen has yet to be identified. At one end, the junction sequence differs from germline, possibly due to a read error. From each donor, a single peripheral blood sample of about 100 mL on average was drawn into heparinised tubes. Naive, central memory, regulatory and stem cell-like memory CD4+ T cells were sorted on a BD FACSAria II using a panel including CD45RO, CCR7, CD25, CD127, CD95 and CD27. All sorted populations exceeded 98% purity. PBMCs were isolated right away by Lymphoprep density gradient centrifugation and were stained directly, without culture. So that batch effects would be minimized, each experiment stained and sorted samples in pairs, pairing one healthy donor with one patient. Broader findings and caveats from the paper: Naive, central memory and regulatory TCRB repertoires appeared more similar among patients than among healthy donors. At VDJ recombination sites, type 1 diabetes patients had fewer insertions and more deleted nucleotides, which implies abnormalities in thymic rearrangement. Because cDNA rather than genomic DNA was sequenced, highly expressing activated cells could have been over-represented, although no difference in activation and CD3 levels was found between groups. PCR might favor shorter templates, but patient and control samples were amplified and corrected together, so any skew would affect both groups equally. In all four CD4+ subsets, TCRB CDR3 length was moderately but significantly shorter in type 1 diabetes patients. HLA sub-analyses involved small numbers of individuals, so any influence of HLA type on TCRB rearrangement remained unresolved.

The High Capacity cDNA Reverse Transcription Kit was used to reverse transcribe all of the isolated RNA, meaning that expressed TCRB transcripts were what got sequenced. Deep immunoSEQ sequencing was applied to naive, central memory and regulatory T cell samples, giving an average of roughly 3.5 million total reads per sample. After sorted cells were lysed in RLT buffer, RNA was extracted with DNase-treated RNeasy Micro or Mini kits, with the choice depending on cell number. Each cell subset was processed separately to prevent cross-contamination, with patient and healthy donor samples processed together. Using the immunoSEQ multiplex PCR, TCRB sequences were amplified from cDNA into 87-bp fragments spanning the CDR3 region. The amplicons were sequenced using the Illumina HiSeq platform. The original methods were these. Synthetic template baselines were used to correct PCR bias computationally, reads within Hamming distance 2 were collapsed, and singletons that could not be merged were discarded. Reads were aligned to IMGT to assign V, D and J genes, CDR3 length, and insertions or deletions at six rearrangement sites. Within each subset, clonotype counts were normalized to the number of sorted cells before true diversity and Gini coefficients were calculated with the tcR R package. Repertoire sharing was quantified using the overlap coefficient calculated on TCRB nucleotide sequences. As a proxy for the pre-selection repertoire, out-of-frame TCRB sequences from naive cells were analyzed. TCRdb mirrors the immuneACCESS table, restricted to in-frame sequences. Some clones are absent from its copies; in checked studies, under half trace to an unresolved V gene, and the reason for the others is unknown. The DNA was the basis for D and trimming; V, J and clone size are from that table. The sample contains some 200,000 clones, 16% of them found a single time. The leading ten clones occupy about 0.092% of the sample.

The sequence came from a man between 25 and 39 years old with type 1 diabetes. The sequencing input was naive CD4+ T cells from blood. In light of the paper, this sample's cell subset or site label describes: true naive CD4+ T cells.

The DNA sequence is as follows: TGTGCCTGGAGTGGAAGCATAGATACGCAGTATTTT. This yields the protein CAWSGSIDTQYF. The sequence is built from TRBV30 and TRBJ2-3, with no confident D gene call. Including the terminal cysteine and phenylalanine, the CDR3 comprises 12 residues. This entry keeps only the CDR3 DNA: 36 bases, framed from base 1. CDR1 GTSNPN and CDR2 SVGIG are derived from the germline V gene (reference sequence).